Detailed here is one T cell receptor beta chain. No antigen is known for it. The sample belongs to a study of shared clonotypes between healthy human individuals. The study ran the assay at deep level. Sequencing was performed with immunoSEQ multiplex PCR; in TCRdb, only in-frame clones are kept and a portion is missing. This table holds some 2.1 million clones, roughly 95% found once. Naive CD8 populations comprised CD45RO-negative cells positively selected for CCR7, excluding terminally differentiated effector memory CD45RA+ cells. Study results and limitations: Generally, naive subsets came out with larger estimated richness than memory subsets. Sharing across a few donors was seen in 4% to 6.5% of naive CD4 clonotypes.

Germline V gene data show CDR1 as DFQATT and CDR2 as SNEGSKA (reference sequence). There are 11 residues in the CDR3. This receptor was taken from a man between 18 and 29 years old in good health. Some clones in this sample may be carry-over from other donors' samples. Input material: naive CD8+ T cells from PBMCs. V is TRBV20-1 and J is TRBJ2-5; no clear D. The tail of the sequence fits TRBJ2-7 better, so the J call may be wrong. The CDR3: CSAPKEYEQYF. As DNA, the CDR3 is TGCAGTGCTCCCAAGGAGTACGAGCAGTACTTC.